This T cell receptor beta chain stems from a study of neurological immune-mediated disorders. Overall study results and limits: Among expanded clones, no CDR3 amino acid sequences were shared across subjects, a pattern suggesting private repertoires in all groups.

The CDR3 has 19 amino acids. Germline CDR1 and CDR2: SEHNR and FQNEAQ (reference sequence). V lost 5 bases, J lost 4 bases, and 16 bases stayed unmatched. With 10-nucleotide random UMIs included, cDNA was synthesized by 5'RACE. Every sequencing run generated over 160 million TCR-beta sequences from 15-18 subjects. TCRdb processed the 5' RACE reads anew with MiXCR; each CDR3 protein has one entry. The sample has about 59,000 distinct CDR3 sequences; under 4.5% are singletons. This clonotype was detected ten times or more. What it recognizes is unknown. The unsorted libraries were generated from a total of 2 million PBMCs, which had been stored in RNAlater at -80 C.

This TCR was sampled from a woman under 40 with multiple sclerosis. This chain connects TRBV7-9 to TRBJ2-3, with 12 bases fitting TRBD2. The material sequenced was PBMCs. The CDR3 nucleotides read TGTGCCAGCAGCCCCCTCGGGACTAGCGGGTCGCACAAACCAGATACGCAGTATTTT. Translated, it gives CASSPLGTSGSHKPDTQYF.